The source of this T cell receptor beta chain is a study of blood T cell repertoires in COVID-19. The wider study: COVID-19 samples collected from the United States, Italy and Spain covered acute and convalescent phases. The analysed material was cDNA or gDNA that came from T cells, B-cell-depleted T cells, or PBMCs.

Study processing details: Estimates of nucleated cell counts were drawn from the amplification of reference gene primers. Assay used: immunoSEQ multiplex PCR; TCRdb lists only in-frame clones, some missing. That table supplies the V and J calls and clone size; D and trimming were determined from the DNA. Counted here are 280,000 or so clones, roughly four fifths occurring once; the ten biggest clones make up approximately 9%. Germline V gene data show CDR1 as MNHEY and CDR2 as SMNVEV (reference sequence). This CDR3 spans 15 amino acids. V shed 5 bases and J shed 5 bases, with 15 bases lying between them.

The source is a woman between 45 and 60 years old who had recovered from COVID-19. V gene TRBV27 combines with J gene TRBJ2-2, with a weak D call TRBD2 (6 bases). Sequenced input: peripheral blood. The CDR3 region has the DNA TGTGCCAGCAGTCAAGTACTAGCAACTACCGGGGAGCTGTTTTTT. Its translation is CASSQVLATTGELFF.